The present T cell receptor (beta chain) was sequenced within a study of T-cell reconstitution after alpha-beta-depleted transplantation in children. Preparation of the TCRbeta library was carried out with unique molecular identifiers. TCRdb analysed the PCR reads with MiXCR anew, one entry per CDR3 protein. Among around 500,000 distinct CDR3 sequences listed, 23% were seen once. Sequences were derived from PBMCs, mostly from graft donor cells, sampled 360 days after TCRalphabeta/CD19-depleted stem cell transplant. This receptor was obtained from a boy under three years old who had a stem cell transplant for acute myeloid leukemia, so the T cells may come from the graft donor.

The CDR3: CASSPRAGNQPQHF. The CDR3 coding sequence is TGTGCCAGCAGCCCAAGGGCAGGAAATCAGCCCCAGCATTTT. The chain recombines TRBV7-2 with TRBJ1-5, with D hard to call. Trimming stripped 5 bases from V and 4 bases from J, with 12 bases between. CDR1 SGHTA and CDR2 FQGNSA come from the germline V gene. The CDR3 sequence is 14 residues long.